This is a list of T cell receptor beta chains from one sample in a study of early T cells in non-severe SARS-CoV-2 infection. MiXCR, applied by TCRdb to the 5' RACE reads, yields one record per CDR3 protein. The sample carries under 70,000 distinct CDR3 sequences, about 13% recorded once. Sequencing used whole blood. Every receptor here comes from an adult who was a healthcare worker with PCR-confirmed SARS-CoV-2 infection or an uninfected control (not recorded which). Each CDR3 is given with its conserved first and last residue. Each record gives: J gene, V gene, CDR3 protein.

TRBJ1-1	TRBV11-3	CASSRPQGPLNTEAFF
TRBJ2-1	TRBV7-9	CASSRASGGYNEQFF
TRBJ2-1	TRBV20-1	CSARGAEERKFF
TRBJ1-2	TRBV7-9	CASSLEAGNGYTF
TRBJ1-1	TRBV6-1	CASSERNRGEAFF
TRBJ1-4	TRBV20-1	CSANQGAREKLFF
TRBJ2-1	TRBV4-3	CASSQDLPGLAGGGMEQFF
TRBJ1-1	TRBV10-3	CAISPGGIRTEAFF
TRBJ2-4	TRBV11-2	CASTERSQTVKNIQYF
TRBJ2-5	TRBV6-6	CASSPLTSGRVETQYF
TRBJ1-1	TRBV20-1	CSATPTGGVPEAFF